This T cell receptor beta chain was captured by sequencing in a study of lymphopenia after photon versus proton radiotherapy. In the case of this clone: What it binds is unknown.

Produced via immunoSEQ multiplex PCR; TCRdb's table is partial and in-frame only. This sample yields under 25,000 clones, of which less than 85% are seen a single time; roughly a sixth belongs to the top ten. This CDR3 has 14 residues. Germline V gene lookup returns CDR1 ENHRY and CDR2 SYGVKD. Trimming removed 2 bases from V and 2 bases from J, with 7 bases in between. General study results and limits: Relative stability marked proton patients; photon patients lost diversity and naive cells. Post-nadir TCR diversity decline inversely tracked overall survival among those who died.

The chain has TRBV10-3 and TRBJ1-5; D not resolved. This specimen was peripheral blood, taken from a patient treated with photon-based radiotherapy. The sequence was collected from a man between 60 and 70 years old with pancreatic cancer. The CDR3 DNA reads as TGTGCCATCAGTGAGGGTTATGGCAATCAGCCCCAGCATTTT. Its translation: CAISEGYGNQPQHF.